These T cell receptor beta chains were read from a single sample in a study of T-cell reconstitution after alpha-beta-depleted transplantation in children. Using its own MiXCR run on the PCR reads, TCRdb lists one record per CDR3 protein. This table has 670,000 or so distinct CDR3 sequences, roughly 14% appearing once. Sequenced here: PBMCs, sampled before TCRalphabeta/CD19-depleted stem cell transplant. The receptors originated from a girl aged 2 to 10 with congenital amegakaryocytic thrombocytopenia, due to receive a stem cell transplant. Both conserved end residues are part of each CDR3. D genes are given only for firm matches. Not all rows give a size; the values are once, few, many and, for expanded clones, a class.

D	V	J	size	CDR3	DNA
.	TRBV7-8	TRBJ2-1	many	CASSLANTKSGGYSYNEQFF	TGTGCCAGCAGCTTAGCGAATACAAAGTCCGGGGGCTACTCCTACAATGAGCAGTTCTTC
TRBD2	TRBV12-3/TRBV12-4	TRBJ2-7	few	CASRNYRASGTSGEQYF	TGTGCCAGCAGAAATTATCGGGCCTCTGGGACTAGCGGCGAGCAGTACTTC
TRBD2	TRBV20-1	TRBJ2-3	many	CSARYLAGADTQYF	TGCAGTGCTAGATACCTAGCGGGCGCAGATACGCAGTATTTT
.	TRBV20-1	TRBJ2-1	many	CSARRNEQFF	TGCAGTGCTAGGAGGAATGAGCAGTTCTTC
TRBD2	TRBV20-1	TRBJ2-3	many	CSASPAGGRTDTQYF	TGCAGTGCTAGCCCGGCTGGCGGGAGGACAGATACGCAGTATTTT
.	TRBV4-1	TRBJ2-7	many	CASSQVLSSYEQYF	TGCGCCAGCAGCCAAGTGTTGAGCTCCTACGAGCAGTACTTC
TRBD2	TRBV20-1	TRBJ2-5	few	CSVQLAGKETQYF	TGCAGTGTTCAACTAGCGGGGAAAGAGACCCAGTACTTC
TRBD2	TRBV20-1	TRBJ2-2	few	CSARKAGVRTGELFF	TGCAGTGCTAGGAAAGCGGGAGTTCGCACCGGGGAGCTGTTTTTT
.	TRBV29-1	TRBJ2-5	few	CSVGGFSQETQYF	TGCAGCGTTGGGGGGTTCAGCCAAGAGACCCAGTACTTC
.	TRBV7-9	TRBJ1-2	once	CASSLAGTRNYGYTF	TGTGCCAGCAGCTTGGCCGGTACAAGAAACTATGGCTACACCTTC
.	TRBV3-1	TRBJ2-7	many	CASTQRLAAYEQYF	TGTGCCAGCACCCAGAGGCTAGCAGCTTACGAGCAGTACTTC
.	TRBV12-3/TRBV12-4	TRBJ1-1	many	CASSFWPSTSGAFF	TGTGCCAGCAGTTTTTGGCCGTCGACTAGCGGAGCTTTCTTT
TRBD2	TRBV10-3	TRBJ2-1	many	CAITGTSGNEQFF	TGTGCCATCACGGGGACTAGCGGCAATGAGCAGTTCTTC
.	TRBV7-9	TRBJ1-1	.	CASSFKGWSTEAFF	TGTGCCAGCAGCTTTAAGGGCTGGAGCACTGAAGCTTTCTTT
.	TRBV5-1	TRBJ2-4	.	CASSPRTDLAKNIQYF	TGCGCCAGCAGCCCTCGGACAGACTTAGCCAAAAACATTCAGTACTTC
.	TRBV19	TRBJ1-2	.	CASMCRTHGYTF	TGTGCCAGTATGTGCAGGACGCATGGCTACACCTTC
.	TRBV7-3	TRBJ2-3	many	CASSAKATDTQYF	TGTGCCAGCAGCGCCAAGGCCACAGATACGCAGTATTTT
.	TRBV5-1	TRBJ2-4	few	CASSFQGLAKNIQYF	TGCGCCAGCAGCTTCCAGGGTTTGGCCAAAAACATTCAGTACTTC
TRBD2	TRBV20-1	TRBJ2-7	many	CSTRLAGLYEQYF	TGCAGTACACGACTAGCGGGATTATATGAGCAGTACTTC
.	TRBV7-9	TRBJ2-5	few	CASSLNPNLETQYF	TGTGCCAGCAGCTTAAATCCTAACTTAGAGACCCAGTACTTC
.	TRBV20-1	TRBJ1-4	.	CSAGAANEKLFF	TGCAGTGCCGGGGCAGCTAATGAAAAACTGTTTTTT
.	TRBV28	TRBJ2-2	.	CASSARDAPEEELFF	TGTGCCAGCAGTGCCCGGGACGCCCCCGAGGAGGAGCTGTTTTTT
.	TRBV10-3	TRBJ2-2	.	CAIQYTANTGELFF	TGTGCCATCCAATATACAGCGAACACCGGGGAGCTGTTTTTT
.	TRBV20-1	TRBJ2-7	.	CSAKQQGYEQYF	TGCAGTGCAAAGCAGCAGGGATACGAGCAGTACTTC
.	TRBV20-1	TRBJ2-2	many	CSARDHRRGTGELFF	TGCAGTGCTAGAGATCACAGGCGAGGGACCGGGGAGCTGTTTTTT
.	TRBV5-1	TRBJ2-7	many	CASSLEARYEQYF	TGCGCCAGCAGCTTGGAAGCTCGATACGAGCAGTACTTC
TRBD2	TRBV4-1	TRBJ2-1	.	CASSQTMPGLEPLNEQFF	TGCGCCAGCAGCCAAACCATGCCGGGACTAGAGCCCCTCAATGAGCAGTTCTTC
.	TRBV20-1	TRBJ2-7	many	CSAKRDYYEQYF	TGCAGTGCCAAGAGGGATTACTACGAGCAGTACTTC
.	TRBV12-5	TRBJ2-1	many	CASGLSSPTYNEQFF	TGTGCTAGTGGTTTGAGTTCTCCTACCTACAATGAGCAGTTCTTC
.	TRBV5-1	TRBJ2-1	many	CASSPEGSSYNEQFF	TGCGCCAGCAGCCCTGAGGGAAGCTCCTACAATGAGCAGTTCTTC
.	TRBV11-2	TRBJ2-1	.	CASSNLFGNYNEQFF	TGTGCCAGCAGCAACCTCTTTGGGAACTACAATGAGCAGTTCTTC
.	TRBV2	TRBJ2-2	few	CASSEVDTRNTGELFF	TGTGCCAGCAGTGAAGTGGACACCAGGAACACCGGGGAGCTGTTTTTT
.	TRBV12-3/TRBV12-4	TRBJ2-5	.	CASSPLARNQETQYF	TGTGCCAGCAGTCCCCTAGCGAGGAACCAAGAGACCCAGTACTTC
.	TRBV20-1	TRBJ1-5	many	CSVARWGFSQPQHF	TGCAGTGTTGCTCGATGGGGATTTAGTCAGCCCCAGCATTTT
TRBD2	TRBV5-1	TRBJ2-1	many	CASSPGTSGFSYNEQFF	TGCGCCAGCAGCCCAGGGACTAGCGGGTTTTCCTACAATGAGCAGTTCTTC
.	TRBV27	TRBJ2-6	many	CASSLSGPSLIFSGANVLTF	TGTGCCAGCAGTTTATCGGGCCCCTCACTTATCTTCTCTGGGGCCAACGTCCTGACTTTC
TRBD1	TRBV15	TRBJ2-3	.	CATSQGAFDTQYF	TGTGCCACCAGCCAGGGGGCCTTCGATACGCAGTATTTT
.	TRBV4-1	TRBJ1-5	many	CASSQHGVGPNQPQHF	TGCGCCAGCAGCCAACATGGGGTGGGCCCCAATCAGCCCCAGCATTTT
TRBD2	TRBV12-3/TRBV12-4	TRBJ2-1	many	CASSLAGAYNEQFF	TGTGCCAGCAGCTTAGCGGGGGCCTACAATGAGCAGTTCTTC
.	TRBV27	TRBJ2-2	few	CASSPLGSGELFF	TGTGCCAGCAGCCCACTAGGATCCGGGGAGCTGTTTTTT
TRBD1	TRBV6-1	TRBJ1-4	many	CASERQGEKLFF	TGTGCCAGCGAACGACAGGGTGAAAAACTGTTTTTT
.	TRBV20-1	TRBJ2-3	many	CSAGRDTQYF	TGCAGTGCTGGGAGGGATACGCAGTATTTT
.	TRBV7-2	TRBJ1-1	many	CASSPVADTEAFF	TGTGCCAGCAGCCCGGTGGCGGACACTGAAGCTTTCTTT
.	TRBV12-3/TRBV12-4	TRBJ2-6	.	CASSAPVRTGANVLTF	TGTGCCAGCAGTGCCCCCGTAAGAACTGGGGCCAACGTCCTGACTTTC
.	TRBV6-5	TRBJ2-3	many	CASIPGDGLGAPTYF	TGTGCCAGCATCCCAGGGGACGGGTTAGGGGCTCCAACGTATTTT
.	TRBV20-1	TRBJ2-3	.	CSARNGRGSTDTQYF	TGCAGTGCTAGAAACGGGAGAGGTAGCACAGATACGCAGTATTTT
.	TRBV7-9	TRBJ2-1	few	CASSPLQQANEQFF	TGTGCCAGCAGCCCACTCCAACAAGCAAATGAGCAGTTCTTC
.	TRBV20-1	TRBJ2-1	.	CSGALSYNEQFF	TGCAGTGGAGCGCTTAGCTACAATGAGCAGTTCTTC
.	TRBV7-9	TRBJ1-1	many	CASSGQSNTEAFF	TGTGCCAGCAGCGGTCAATCGAACACTGAAGCTTTCTTT
TRBD2	TRBV5-1	TRBJ2-7	few	CASSLGLAQNYEQYF	TGCGCCAGCAGCTTGGGACTAGCGCAGAACTACGAGCAGTACTTC
.	TRBV25-1	TRBJ1-2	.	CASSEWGGRGRGYTF	TGTGCCAGCAGTGAATGGGGCGGCAGGGGTCGGGGCTACACCTTC
.	TRBV12-3/TRBV12-4	TRBJ2-5	many	CASSSTKTQYF	TGTGCCAGCAGTTCGACGAAGACCCAGTACTTC
.	TRBV9	TRBJ2-1	many	CASRGGQYNEQFF	TGTGCCAGCAGGGGAGGCCAATACAATGAGCAGTTCTTC
TRBD2	TRBV12-3/TRBV12-4	TRBJ2-1	many	CASRPRSGTSGRDEQFF	TGTGCCAGCAGACCCCGATCCGGGACTAGCGGGAGAGATGAGCAGTTCTTC
TRBD1	TRBV7-9	TRBJ1-1	once	CARVHRGHTEAFF	TGTGCCCGTGTTCACAGGGGCCACACTGAAGCTTTTTTT